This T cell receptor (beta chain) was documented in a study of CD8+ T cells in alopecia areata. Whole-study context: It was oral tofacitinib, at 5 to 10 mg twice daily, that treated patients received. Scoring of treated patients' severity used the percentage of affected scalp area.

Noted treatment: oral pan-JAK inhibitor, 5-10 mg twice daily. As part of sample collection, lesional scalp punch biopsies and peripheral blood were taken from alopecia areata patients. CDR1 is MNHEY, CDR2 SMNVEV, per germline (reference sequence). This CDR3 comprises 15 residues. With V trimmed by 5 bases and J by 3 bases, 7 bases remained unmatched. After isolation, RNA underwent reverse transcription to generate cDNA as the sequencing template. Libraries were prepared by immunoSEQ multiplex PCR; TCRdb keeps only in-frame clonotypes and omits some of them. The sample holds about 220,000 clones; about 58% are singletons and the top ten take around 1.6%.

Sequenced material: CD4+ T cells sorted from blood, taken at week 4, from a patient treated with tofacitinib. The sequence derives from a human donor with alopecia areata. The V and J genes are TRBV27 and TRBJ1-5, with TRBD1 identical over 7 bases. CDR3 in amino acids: CASSPLDRSNQPQHF. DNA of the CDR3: TGTGCCAGCAGTCCCCTGGACAGGTCCAATCAGCCCCAGCATTTT.